This record concerns one T cell receptor beta chain sequence. Its target is not known. From the 5' RACE reads, TCRdb called clonotypes with MiXCR, one entry per CDR3 protein. This table has approximately 440,000 distinct CDR3 sequences, roughly 17% appearing once. The data were taken from a study of CD8 T cells in ankylosing spondylitis. Notes on the study in general: There was reportedly significant enrichment of clones that were disease-linked in matched ankylosing spondylitis synovial fluid. A TCR beta motif made of fewer than ten highly homologous variants seemed typical of ankylosing spondylitis blood.

Germline V CDR1 and CDR2: SGHAT, FQDESV (reference sequence). The CDR3 contains 13 residues. V dropped 3 bases and J dropped 6 bases, with 11 bases sitting between them. The J gene is TRBJ1-1, the V gene TRBV11-1; maybe TRBD1 (6 bases). The sequencing sample was made of blood, either unsorted or a sorted T cell fraction (not recorded which). The source of this sequence is a male donor with ankylosing spondylitis. For the CDR3, the DNA is TGTGCCAGCAGCTTTCGACAGGCCGCTGAAGCTTTCTTT. This encodes CASSFRQAAEAFF.